Each of the 8 T cell receptor beta chains below was sequenced from the same sample in a study of blood T cell repertoires in COVID-19. TCRdb's copy holds only in-frame clones and misses some; the assay was immunoSEQ multiplex PCR. The sample has about 180,000 clones, roughly 81% seen once. The sample comprised peripheral blood. Every receptor here comes from a woman of 80 years or more with COVID-19, enrolled during active disease.

V is TRBV5-1 and J is TRBJ2-5; possible D gene TRBD1, 6 bases. V was pared by 4 bases and J by 4 bases, with 14 bases between. Germline V gene data show CDR1 as SGHRS and CDR2 as YFSETQ. The CDR3 consists of 14 residues. The CDR3 nucleotides read TGCGCCAGCAGCGTTTCAGGGGTAGGAGAGACCCAGTACTTC. It yields the protein CASSVSGVGETQYF.

The chain recombines TRBV30 with TRBJ2-1, with unresolved D. The CDR3 has 14 residues. Between the trimmed V and J ends, which lost 1 base and 7 bases, there was a span of 14 bases. Germline V gives CDR1 GTSNPN, CDR2 SVGIG (reference sequence). The DNA for the CDR3 is TGTGCCTGGAGTGCCTACGGTATTCGGAATGAGCAGTTCTTC. Residues: CAWSAYGIRNEQFF.

V usage is TRBV27 and J usage is TRBJ1-2; D call uncertain. The ends were cut back, 5 bases at V and 0 bases at J, with 16 bases in the middle. This CDR3 is 16 amino acids long. Germline V lookup: CDR1 MNHEY, CDR2 SMNVEV (reference sequence). CDR3 sequence: CASSPPPTSSNYGYTF. As DNA, the CDR3 is TGTGCCAGCAGTCCCCCCCCAACCAGTTCTAACTATGGCTACACCTTC.

J is TRBJ2-5 and V is TRBV20-1, with TRBD2 matching 10 bases. Germline V CDR1 and CDR2: DFQATT, SNEGSKA (reference sequence). This CDR3 contains 16 residues. V trimming: 3 bases; J trimming: 1 base; junction bases outside the gene matches: 8. In DNA form, the CDR3 reads TGCAGTGCTAGTCTGCTAGCGGGGGTGATCCAAGAGACCCAGTACTTC. Protein product: CSASLLAGVIQETQYF.

The chain couples TRBV18 to TRBJ2-7, with TRBD1 matching over 7 bases. The CDR3 is 14 amino acids. J gave up 0 bases and V 6 bases, and 5 bases lay outside the gene matches. Germline-derived CDR1 and CDR2 are KGHSH and LQKENI. Here the CDR3 DNA reads TGTGCCAGCTCGACAGGGTTACTCTCCTACGAGCAGTACTTC. Translated, it gives CASSTGLLSYEQYF.

This clone showed up just a few times. The CDR3, as DNA: TGCAGTGCTAGTGAGAGTGATCAGCCCCAGCATTTT. Protein sequence: CSASESDQPQHF. V and J are TRBV20-1 and TRBJ1-5; D call uncertain. Germline CDR1 and CDR2: DFQATT and SNEGSKA (reference sequence). Trimming removed 3 bases from V and 5 bases from J, with 8 bases in between. The CDR3 has 12 amino acids.

This clone has just one count. V usage is TRBV18 and J usage is TRBJ2-5, with D possibly TRBD2 on 5 matching bases. Germline V CDR1 and CDR2: KGHSH, LQKENI. This CDR3 contains 15 residues. The V end was cut by 3 bases, the J end by 4 bases, with 15 bases between. The CDR3 bases are TGTGCCAGCTCACCGCCCGAACTAGGGCGAGAGACCCAGTACTTC. It specifies CASSPPELGRETQYF.

The sample holds a few counts of this clone. The chain recombines TRBV27 with TRBJ2-7; 13 bases fit TRBD2. This CDR3 has 18 amino acids. Germline V lookup: CDR1 MNHEY, CDR2 SMNVEV (reference sequence). V was pared by 5 bases and J by 1 base, with 11 bases of the junction left unmatched. CDR3 sequence (DNA): TGTGCCAGCAGTCCAGGACTAGCGGGAGAACAAGGATCCTACGAGCAGTACTTC. Translated: CASSPGLAGEQGSYEQYF.